This T cell receptor (beta chain) was retrieved from a study of post-analysis software for immune sequencing data. Overall study results and limits: Patients with multiple sclerosis recorded significantly lower normalized Chao1 diversity than controls, the study found.

Details on this clonotype: The antigen is not known.

The library was made from cDNA and included unique molecular identifiers. One entry per CDR3 protein results from TCRdb running MiXCR on the PCR reads. Of 450,000 or so distinct CDR3 sequences in the sample, 40% to 55% are singletons; the top ten hold about 12%. The receptor was isolated from a girl under 18 with multiple sclerosis. Input material: blood.

The CDR3 DNA is TGTGCCAGCAGTGTCAGGGGGGGGGATACGCAGTATTTT. It is translated as CASSVRGGDTQYF. This sequence joins TRBV6-1 and TRBJ2-3; D is perhaps TRBD1 or TRBD2 (7 bases each). The CDR3 runs to 13 residues. Germline assignment: CDR1 MNHNS and CDR2 SASEGT. V gave up 4 bases and J gave up 6 bases, with 11 bases separating them.